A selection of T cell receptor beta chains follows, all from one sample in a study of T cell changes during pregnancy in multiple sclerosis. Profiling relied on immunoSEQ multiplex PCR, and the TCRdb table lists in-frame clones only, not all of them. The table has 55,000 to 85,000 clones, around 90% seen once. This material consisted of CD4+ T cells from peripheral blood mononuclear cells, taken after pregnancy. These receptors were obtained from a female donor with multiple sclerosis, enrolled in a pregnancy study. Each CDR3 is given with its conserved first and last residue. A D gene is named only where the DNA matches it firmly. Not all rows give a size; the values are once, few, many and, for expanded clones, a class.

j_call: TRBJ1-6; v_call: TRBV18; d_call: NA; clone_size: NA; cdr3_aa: CASSPGNSPLHF; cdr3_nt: TGTGCCAGCTCACCCGGTAATTCACCCCTCCACTTT
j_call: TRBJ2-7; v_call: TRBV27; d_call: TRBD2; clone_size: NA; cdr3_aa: CASRDSGTPYEQYF; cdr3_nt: TGTGCCAGCCGGGATAGCGGGACGCCCTACGAGCAGTACTTC
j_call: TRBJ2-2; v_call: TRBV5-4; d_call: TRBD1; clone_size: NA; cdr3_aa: CASSLGDRPNTGELFF; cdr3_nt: TGTGCCAGCAGCTTGGGGGACAGACCGAACACCGGGGAGCTGTTTTTT
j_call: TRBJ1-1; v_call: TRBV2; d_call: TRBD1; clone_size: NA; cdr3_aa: CASSRDRAEAFF; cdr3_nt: TGTGCCAGCAGTCGGGACAGGGCTGAAGCTTTCTTT
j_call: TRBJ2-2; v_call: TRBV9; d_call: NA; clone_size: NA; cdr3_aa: CASSSRQEPNTGELFF; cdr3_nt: TGTGCCAGCAGCTCGCGACAGGAACCGAACACCGGGGAGCTGTTTTTT
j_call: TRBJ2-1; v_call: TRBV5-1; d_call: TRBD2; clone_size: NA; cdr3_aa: CASSPAGLAGGRTYNEQFF; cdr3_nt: TGCGCCAGCAGCCCGGCAGGCCTAGCGGGGGGGCGGACCTACAATGAGCAGTTCTTC
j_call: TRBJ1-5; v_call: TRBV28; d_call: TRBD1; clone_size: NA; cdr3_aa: CASKYSGQGIAQPQHF; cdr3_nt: TGTGCCAGCAAATACTCCGGACAGGGAATTGCTCAGCCCCAGCATTTT
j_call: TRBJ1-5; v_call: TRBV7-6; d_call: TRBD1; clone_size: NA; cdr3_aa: CASSLGTGSNQPQHF; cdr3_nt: TGTGCCAGCAGCTTAGGGACAGGGTCCAATCAGCCCCAGCATTTT
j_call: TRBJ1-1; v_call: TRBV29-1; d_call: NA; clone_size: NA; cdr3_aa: CSAITENTEAFF; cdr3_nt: TGCAGCGCGATTACAGAGAACACTGAAGCTTTCTTT
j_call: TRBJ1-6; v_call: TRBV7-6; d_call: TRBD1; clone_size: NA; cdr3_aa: CASSSLGQNGSPLHF; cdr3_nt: TGTGCCAGCAGCTCTCTGGGACAGAATGGCTCACCCCTCCACTTT
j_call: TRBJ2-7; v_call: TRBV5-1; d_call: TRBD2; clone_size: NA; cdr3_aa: CASRQGLAGVPHEQYF; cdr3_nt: TGCGCCAGCAGACAAGGACTAGCGGGAGTGCCCCACGAGCAGTACTTC
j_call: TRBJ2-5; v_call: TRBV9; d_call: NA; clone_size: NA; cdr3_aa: CASSVAPGQRDQYF; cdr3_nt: TGTGCCAGCAGCGTAGCTCCTGGACAGCGGGACCAGTACTTC
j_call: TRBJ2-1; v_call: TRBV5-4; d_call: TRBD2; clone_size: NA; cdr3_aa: CASSRLAGRYNEQFF; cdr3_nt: TGTGCCAGCAGCCGACTAGCGGGACGGTACAATGAGCAGTTCTTC
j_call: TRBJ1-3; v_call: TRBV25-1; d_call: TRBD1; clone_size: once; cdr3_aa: CASSPGQGAGNTIYF; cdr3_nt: TGTGCCAGCAGCCCGGGACAGGGGGCTGGAAACACCATATATTTT
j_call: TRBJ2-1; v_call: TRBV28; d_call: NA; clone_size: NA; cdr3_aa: CATNGNNEQFF; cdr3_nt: TGTGCCACCAACGGGAACAATGAGCAGTTCTTC
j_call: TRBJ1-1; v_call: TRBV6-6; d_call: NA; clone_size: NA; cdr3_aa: CASSPNLGSMNTEAFF; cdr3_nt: TGTGCCAGCAGCCCAAACCTGGGCAGCATGAACACTGAAGCTTTCTTT
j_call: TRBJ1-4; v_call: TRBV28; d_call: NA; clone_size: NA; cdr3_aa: CASSPSGGRDREKLFF; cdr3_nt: TGTGCCAGCTCCCCGAGTGGTGGGAGAGATCGTGAAAAACTGTTTTTT
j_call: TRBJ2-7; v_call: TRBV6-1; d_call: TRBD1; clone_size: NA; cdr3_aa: CASSTGGHPEQYF; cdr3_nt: TGTGCCAGCAGCACAGGGGGCCATCCCGAGCAGTACTTC
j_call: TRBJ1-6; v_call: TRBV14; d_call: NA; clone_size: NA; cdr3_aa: CASSQGVGVYNSPLHF; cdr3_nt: TGTGCCAGCAGCCAAGGTGTCGGGGTCTATAATTCACCCCTCCACTTT
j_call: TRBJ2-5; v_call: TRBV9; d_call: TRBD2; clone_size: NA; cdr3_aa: CASQRGGPQETQYF; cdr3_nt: TGTGCCAGCCAGCGGGGGGGCCCCCAAGAGACCCAGTACTTC
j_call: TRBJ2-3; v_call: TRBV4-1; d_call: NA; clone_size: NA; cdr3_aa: CASSQGRATDTQYF; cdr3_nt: TGCGCCAGCAGCCAAGGGAGGGCGACAGATACGCAGTATTTT
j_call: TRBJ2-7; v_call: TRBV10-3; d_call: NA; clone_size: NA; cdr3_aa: CAIRRDGVSYEQYF; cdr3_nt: TGTGCCATCAGGCGGGACGGAGTATCCTACGAGCAGTACTTC
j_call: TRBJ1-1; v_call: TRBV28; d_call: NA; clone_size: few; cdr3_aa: CASSLITRTEAFF; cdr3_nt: TGTGCCAGCAGCCTCATCACTCGCACTGAAGCTTTCTTT
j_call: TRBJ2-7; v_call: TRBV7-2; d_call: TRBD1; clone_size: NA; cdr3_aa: CASSPTGVYEQYF; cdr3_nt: TGTGCCAGCAGTCCAACAGGGGTCTACGAGCAGTACTTC
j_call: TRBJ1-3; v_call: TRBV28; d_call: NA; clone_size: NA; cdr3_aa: CASSFRGLTGNTIYF; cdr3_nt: TGTGCCAGCAGTTTTAGAGGGTTGACGGGAAACACCATATATTTT
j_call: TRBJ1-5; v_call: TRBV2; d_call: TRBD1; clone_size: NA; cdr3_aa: CASSGQGIQPQHF; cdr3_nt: TGTGCCAGCAGTGGACAGGGTATTCAGCCCCAGCATTTT
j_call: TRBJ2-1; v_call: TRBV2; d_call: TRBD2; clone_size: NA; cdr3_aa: CASMGLLGGNEQFF; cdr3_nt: TGTGCCAGCATGGGACTACTAGGTGGCAATGAGCAGTTCTTC
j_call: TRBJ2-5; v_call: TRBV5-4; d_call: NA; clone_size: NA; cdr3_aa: CASSSSQGRETQYF; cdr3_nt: TGTGCCAGCAGCTCATCACAGGGTCGGGAGACCCAGTACTTC
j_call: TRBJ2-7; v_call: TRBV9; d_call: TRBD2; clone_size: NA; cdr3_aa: CASSPGTSLHEQYF; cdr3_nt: TGTGCCAGCAGCCCTGGGACTAGTTTACACGAGCAGTACTTC
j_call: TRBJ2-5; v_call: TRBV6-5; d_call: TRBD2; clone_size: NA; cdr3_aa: CASRLAGGLETQYF; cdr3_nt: TGTGCCAGTCGTCTAGCGGGGGGGCTAGAGACCCAGTACTTC
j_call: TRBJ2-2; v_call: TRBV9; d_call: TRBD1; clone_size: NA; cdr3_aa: CASSEDVTGASGELFF; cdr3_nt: TGTGCCAGCAGCGAGGATGTGACAGGGGCCTCCGGGGAGCTGTTTTTT
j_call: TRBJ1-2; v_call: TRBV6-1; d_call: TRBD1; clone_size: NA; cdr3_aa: CASILEGAGYGYTF; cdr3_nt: TGTGCCAGCATTCTCGAGGGGGCCGGCTATGGCTACACCTTC
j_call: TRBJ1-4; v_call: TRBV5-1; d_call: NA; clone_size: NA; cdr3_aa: CASRAREYEKLFF; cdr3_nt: TGCGCCAGCAGGGCCAGGGAATATGAAAAACTGTTTTTT
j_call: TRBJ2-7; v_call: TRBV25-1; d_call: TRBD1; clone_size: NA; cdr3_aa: CASKGTGIYEQYF; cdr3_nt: TGTGCCAGCAAGGGGACAGGGATTTACGAGCAGTACTTC
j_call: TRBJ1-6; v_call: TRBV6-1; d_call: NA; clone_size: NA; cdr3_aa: CASGGRDSPLHF; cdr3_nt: TGTGCCAGCGGAGGGAGGGATTCACCCCTCCACTTT